This T cell receptor beta chain was retrieved from a study of cytomegalovirus exposure and HLA in healthy donors. Between the trimmed V and J ends, which lost 4 bases and 4 bases, there was a span of 8 bases. CDR3 length: 12 amino acids. From germline, CDR1 is SGHNT and CDR2 YYREEE (reference sequence). Comment on this clone: What it binds is not known. This CDR3 is also generated by other DNA sequences in the sample.

PCR was performed using 60 Vbeta and 13 Jbeta primers. TCRdb's copy holds only in-frame clones and misses some; the assay was immunoSEQ multiplex PCR. The table lists approximately 75,000 clones, approximately 80% of them singletons, with 18% in the top ten. General study findings and limits: The later analysis indicated that the majority of CMV-associated TCR beta chains appeared HLA-restricted. One cluster of highly shared sequence variants probably arose as a sequencing artifact.

The sample comprised PBMCs. The chain is built from TRBV5-4 and TRBJ1-2; D possibly corresponds to TRBD1 (5 bases). This clonotype was sampled from a man aged 70 or older in good health and CMV-seropositive. CDR3 coding DNA: TGTGCCAGCAGCCTTGACAGCTATGGCTACACCTTC. Residues: CASSLDSYGYTF.